These T cell receptor beta chains were read from a single sample in a study of blood T cell repertoires in COVID-19. Some clones are missing from TCRdb's copy, which holds only in-frame ones; the method was immunoSEQ multiplex PCR. This table holds approximately 85,000 clones, around 86% found once. The sample comprised peripheral blood. The source is a man aged 50 to 59 with active or convalescent COVID-19. Each CDR3 is given with its conserved first and last residue. Fields, in order: clone size, CDR3 length, D gene, J gene, V gene, CDR3 DNA, CDR3 protein. A D gene is named only where the DNA matches it firmly. The size field is filled for only some rows; it gives once, few, many or a size class.

.	15	TRBD1	TRBJ2-7	TRBV19	TGTGCCAGTAGTATTCCCGACAGGGGCCCCTACGAGCAGTACTTC	CASSIPDRGPYEQYF
.	15	TRBD2	TRBJ2-3	TRBV2	TGTGCCAGCCGACGACTAGCCGCTAGCACAGATACGCAGTATTTT	CASRRLAASTDTQYF
.	13	.	TRBJ1-3	TRBV2	TGTGCCAGCAGAGAGATACCAGGAAACACCATATATTTT	CASREIPGNTIYF
.	13	.	TRBJ1-5	TRBV6-2/TRBV6-3	TGTGCCAGCAGTTACTGGGCCGGACAGCCCCAGCATTTT	CASSYWAGQPQHF
.	13	TRBD1	TRBJ2-5	TRBV30	TGTGCCTGGAGGGACAGGGGGCGTGAGACCCAGTACTTC	CAWRDRGRETQYF
.	16	TRBD2	TRBJ2-1	TRBV3-1/TRBV3-2	TGTGCCAGCAGCCGCCGGGATAGCGGGAATTACAATGAGCAGTTCTTC	CASSRRDSGNYNEQFF
.	14	TRBD2	TRBJ2-3	TRBV5-4	TGTGCCAGCAGCCTTCTAGCGGGCACAGATACGCAGTATTTT	CASSLLAGTDTQYF
.	12	.	TRBJ1-2	TRBV10-3	TGTGCCATCAGTGAGACAGGGAATGGCTACACCTTC	CAISETGNGYTF
.	16	TRBD1	TRBJ2-2	TRBV5-5	TGTGCCAGCAGCCAAGGACAGGGGGCGAACACCGGGGAGCTGTTTTTT	CASSQGQGANTGELFF
.	16	.	TRBJ2-2	TRBV5-1	TGCGCCAGCAGTCTTGAACCTGACATACCCACCGGGGAGCTGTTTTTT	CASSLEPDIPTGELFF
.	13	.	TRBJ1-1	TRBV30	TGTGCCTGGGCCTCCGGGAAGGACACTGAAGCTTTCTTT	CAWASGKDTEAFF
.	14	TRBD1	TRBJ2-2	TRBV6-6	TGTGCCACACTCCGGGACAGGGAGATCGGGGAGCTGTTTTTT	CATLRDREIGELFF
once	14	TRBD1	TRBJ2-1	TRBV29-1	TGCAGCGTGGACCCGGGACAGGGGACGGATGAGCAGTTCTTC	CSVDPGQGTDEQFF
.	11	.	TRBJ1-5	TRBV6-2/TRBV6-3	TGTGCCAGCAGTCAGCCGGGGCCCCAGCATTTT	CASSQPGPQHF
.	13	TRBD1	TRBJ1-2	TRBV6-5	TGTGCCAGCAGGGAGGACAGGGCTCGAGGCTACACCTTC	CASREDRARGYTF
.	14	.	TRBJ2-7	TRBV2	TGTGCCAGCAATCCAGGGACTGGAACCTACGAGCAGTACTTC	CASNPGTGTYEQYF
.	17	TRBD1	TRBJ2-1	TRBV7-8	TGTGCCAGCAGCTGGGGACAGGGGGCGAAGGGATACAATGAGCAGTTCTTC	CASSWGQGAKGYNEQFF
.	14	TRBD1	TRBJ1-1	TRBV5-1	TGCGCCAGCAGAACCGGGACAGGGGTCACTGAAGCTTTCTTT	CASRTGTGVTEAFF
.	14	.	TRBJ2-2	TRBV5-4	TGTGCCAGTACCGGGGACATCCACACCGGGGAGCTGTTTTTT	CASTGDIHTGELFF
.	12	.	TRBJ1-1	TRBV7-2	TGTGCCAGCAGCTTAGGGGAGTTTCGGGCTTTCTTT	CASSLGEFRAFF
.	15	TRBD2	TRBJ2-5	TRBV6-5	TGTGCCAGCAGAGATAGCGGGGGGGCAGGAGAGACCCAGTACTTC	CASRDSGGAGETQYF
.	16	TRBD1	TRBJ2-3	TRBV24-1	TGTGCCACCAGTGACAGCCGGGACAGTTCTACAGATACGCAGTATTTT	CATSDSRDSSTDTQYF
.	16	TRBD2	TRBJ2-1	TRBV28	TGTGCCAGCAGTTTCGTCCGACTAGCAGCCTACAATGAGCAGTTCTTC	CASSFVRLAAYNEQFF
once	15	TRBD1	TRBJ2-7	TRBV7-9	TGTGCCAGCAGCCGGGGACAGAACCTCCCCTACGAGCAGTACTTC	CASSRGQNLPYEQYF
.	13	.	TRBJ2-1	TRBV29-1	TGCAGCGTTGGTGTCTATGGTGCTCATGAGCAGTTCTTC	CSVGVYGAHEQFF